These T cell receptor beta chains were read from a single sample in a study of blood T cell repertoires in COVID-19. Produced via immunoSEQ multiplex PCR; TCRdb's table is partial and in-frame only. This sample has roughly 150,000 clones, with around 85% found just once. What was sequenced was peripheral blood. The receptors shown here come from a man older than 75 with COVID-19, enrolled during active disease. Each CDR3 is given with its conserved first and last residue. Fields, in order: V gene, D gene, J gene, clone size, CDR3 protein, CDR3 DNA. D genes are given only for firm matches. Size is omitted from some rows. Given values are once, few, many or a class for expanded clones.

v_gene: TRBV27; d_gene: TRBD1; j_gene: TRBJ1-2; abundance: .; CDR3aa: CASSLNRGGGYTF; CDR3nt: TGTGCCAGCAGTTTAAACAGGGGAGGCGGCTACACCTTC
v_gene: TRBV28; d_gene: TRBD1; j_gene: TRBJ1-5; abundance: .; CDR3aa: CASSLRPGGQLNQPQHF; CDR3nt: TGTGCCAGCAGTTTAAGGCCCGGGGGACAGCTCAATCAGCCCCAGCATTTT
v_gene: TRBV10-1; d_gene: TRBD1; j_gene: TRBJ1-2; abundance: .; CDR3aa: CARKIPGQGAHGYTF; CDR3nt: TGCGCCAGGAAGATTCCGGGACAGGGGGCGCATGGCTACACCTTC
v_gene: TRBV12-5; d_gene: TRBD2; j_gene: TRBJ2-3; abundance: once; CDR3aa: CASGPGTSPDTQYF; CDR3nt: TGTGCTAGTGGTCCCGGGACTAGCCCAGATACGCAGTATTTT
v_gene: TRBV24-1; d_gene: .; j_gene: TRBJ1-5; abundance: .; CDR3aa: CATLVWGPLRQPQHF; CDR3nt: TGTGCCACCCTGGTCTGGGGGCCGCTTCGTCAGCCCCAGCATTTT
v_gene: TRBV3-1/TRBV3-2; d_gene: .; j_gene: TRBJ1-6; abundance: .; CDR3aa: CASSQDGFDVGGALHF; CDR3nt: TGTGCCAGCAGCCAAGATGGGTTTGACGTCGGCGGAGCCCTCCACTTT
v_gene: TRBV29-1; d_gene: TRBD1; j_gene: TRBJ2-1; abundance: .; CDR3aa: CSVRDSSYNEQFF; CDR3nt: TGCAGCGTACGGGACAGCTCCTACAATGAGCAGTTCTTC
v_gene: TRBV5-1; d_gene: .; j_gene: TRBJ1-2; abundance: .; CDR3aa: CASSLLGTPAHGYGYTF; CDR3nt: TGCGCCAGCAGCTTGTTAGGGACACCTGCTCATGGCTATGGCTACACCTTC
v_gene: TRBV5-4; d_gene: .; j_gene: TRBJ2-3; abundance: .; CDR3aa: CASSPGGTDTQYF; CDR3nt: TGTGCCAGCAGCCCAGGGGGCACAGATACGCAGTATTTT
v_gene: TRBV10-3; d_gene: .; j_gene: TRBJ1-2; abundance: .; CDR3aa: CAISGGGQANYGYTF; CDR3nt: TGTGCCATCAGTGGGGGCGGCCAAGCTAACTATGGCTACACCTTC
v_gene: TRBV5-1; d_gene: TRBD1; j_gene: TRBJ2-5; abundance: .; CDR3aa: CASSLVGQGEETQYF; CDR3nt: TGCGCCAGCAGCTTGGTGGGACAGGGGGAAGAGACCCAGTACTTC
v_gene: TRBV12-3/TRBV12-4; d_gene: TRBD1; j_gene: TRBJ1-2; abundance: .; CDR3aa: CASSSNRGHGYTF; CDR3nt: TGTGCCAGCAGTTCCAACAGGGGGCATGGCTACACCTTC
v_gene: TRBV10-3; d_gene: .; j_gene: TRBJ1-4; abundance: .; CDR3aa: CATRQQPNEKLFF; CDR3nt: TGTGCCACAAGACAGCAGCCTAATGAAAAACTGTTTTTT
v_gene: TRBV3-1/TRBV3-2; d_gene: .; j_gene: TRBJ2-1; abundance: .; CDR3aa: CASSHVGDEQFF; CDR3nt: TGTGCCAGCAGCCATGTCGGGGATGAGCAGTTCTTC
v_gene: TRBV18; d_gene: TRBD1; j_gene: TRBJ1-6; abundance: .; CDR3aa: CASSPPPIFRPTGTGGPYNSPLHF; CDR3nt: TGTGCCAGCTCACCACCACCAATTTTTAGACCGACCGGGACAGGGGGCCCTTATAATTCACCCCTCCACTTT
v_gene: TRBV3-1/TRBV3-2; d_gene: .; j_gene: TRBJ1-6; abundance: .; CDR3aa: CASSQVAGLDSPLHF; CDR3nt: TGTGCCAGCAGCCAAGTGGCGGGGTTGGATTCACCCCTCCACTTT
v_gene: TRBV6-1; d_gene: TRBD1; j_gene: TRBJ2-7; abundance: .; CDR3aa: CASSEPGQGTYEQYF; CDR3nt: TGTGCCAGCAGTGAACCCGGACAGGGGACCTACGAGCAGTACTTC
v_gene: TRBV5-4; d_gene: TRBD1; j_gene: TRBJ2-7; abundance: .; CDR3aa: CASSLKQGTYEQYF; CDR3nt: TGTGCCAGCAGCTTGAAACAGGGGACCTACGAGCAGTACTTC